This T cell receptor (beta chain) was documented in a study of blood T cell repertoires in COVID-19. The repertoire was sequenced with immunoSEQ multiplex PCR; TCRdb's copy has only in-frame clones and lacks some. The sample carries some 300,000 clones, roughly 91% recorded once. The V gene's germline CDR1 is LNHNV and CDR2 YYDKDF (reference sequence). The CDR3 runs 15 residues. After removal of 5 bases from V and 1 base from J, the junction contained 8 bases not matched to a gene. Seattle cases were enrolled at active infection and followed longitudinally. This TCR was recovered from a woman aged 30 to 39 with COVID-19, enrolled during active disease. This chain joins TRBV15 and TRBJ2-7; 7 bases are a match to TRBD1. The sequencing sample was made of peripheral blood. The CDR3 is CATSGARTGSYEQYF. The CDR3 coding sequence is TGTGCCACCAGCGGAGCCCGGACAGGTTCCTACGAGCAGTACTTC. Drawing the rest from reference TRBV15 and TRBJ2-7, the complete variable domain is DAMVIQNPRYQVTQFGKPVTLSCSQTLNHNVMYWYQQKSSQAPKLLFHYYDKDFNNEADTPDNFQSRRPNTSFCFLDIRSPGLGDTAMYLCATSGARTGSYEQYFGPGTRLTVT.